Presented here are 20 T cell receptor beta chains from one specimen sequenced in a study of shared clonotypes between healthy human individuals (dated by TCRdb to about 2020). The library came from the immunoSEQ multiplex PCR assay. This immuneACCESS table, as held by TCRdb, lists in-frame sequences with V and J called but not all clones. Of the missing ones, under half trace to an unresolved V gene in checked studies; the others have no known cause. Across this sample there are about 460,000 clones, with 77% seen only once. The ten top clones hold about 12% of the sample. The sample comprised PBMCs. All receptors come from a middle-aged woman in good health. Some clones in this sample may be carry-over from other donors' samples.

This rearrangement joins TRBV10-3 to TRBJ1-5; D is uncertain. Germline values: CDR1 ENHRY, CDR2 SYGVKD. This CDR3 has 13 amino acids. V lost 6 bases and J lost 4, with 10 bases in between. CDR3 coding DNA: TGTGCCATCAGGGGGAGGGAAAATCAGCCCCAGCATTTT. Translated, it gives CAIRGRENQPQHF.

This chain uses TRBV4-1 with TRBJ2-1; 12 bases line up with TRBD2. The length of the CDR3 is 18 residues. Germline CDR1 reads MGHRA; CDR2 reads YSYEKL. The J segment lost 7 bases and the V segment lost 4 bases, leaving 14 bases of the junction unmatched. As DNA, the CDR3 is TGCGCCAGCAGCCTCAAACCGCTAGCGGGAGGGCCGTGGAATGAGCAGTTCTTC. This codes for CASSLKPLAGGPWNEQFF.

The chain employs TRBV7-8 and TRBJ2-7, with a weak D call TRBD2 (5 bases). CDR1 SGHVS and CDR2 FQNEAQ come from the germline V gene. Trimming took 8 bases from V and 2 from J, leaving 16 bases between them. CDR3 size: 14 residues. For the CDR3, the DNA is TGTGCCAGCCAGGCCCGGGGAACCACCTACGAGCAGTACTTC. Encoded protein: CASQARGTTYEQYF.

This chain joins TRBV5-6 and TRBJ2-7, with TRBD1 as a possible D gene (5 bases). V lost 4 bases to trimming and J lost 3 bases, with 23 bases between them. Germline V gene sequence: CDR1 SGHDT, CDR2 YYEEEE. This CDR3 has 17 residues. This CDR3 is CASSKGQTFGPIYEQYF. The CDR3 nucleotides are TGTGCCAGCAGCAAAGGACAAACCTTCGGGCCGATCTACGAGCAGTACTTC.

Of note for this clone: A far larger clone differs by one base, so this is likely a read error. The rearrangement links TRBV30 to TRBJ1-5; possibly TRBD1 for D (5 bases). This CDR3 has 14 amino acids. Per the germline V gene, CDR1 is GTSNPN and CDR2 is SVGIG (reference sequence). This CDR3 reads CAWTNGGGNRPQHF. The CDR3, as DNA: TGTGCCTGGACCAATGGGGGGGGAAATCGGCCCCAGCATTTT.

This CDR3 is CASSPPTGELFF. CDR3 nucleotide sequence: TGTGCCAGCAGCCCACCCACCGGGGAGCTGTTTTTT. The J gene is TRBJ2-2, the V gene TRBV11-3; D gene unclear. CDR1 is SGHNT and CDR2 is YENEEA in the germline V gene. V lost 5 bases to trimming and J lost 4 bases, with 5 bases between them. The CDR3 sequence is 12 residues long.

This clone was counted ten times or more. This sample includes further DNA sequences coding for the same CDR3. J is TRBJ2-7 and V is TRBV11-2; no reliable D call. Between the trimmed V and J ends, which lost 0 bases and 3 bases, there was a span of 9 bases. Germline CDR1 reads SGHAT; CDR2 reads FQNNGV. CDR3 length: 14 amino acids. The CDR3: CASSLDPQVYEQYF. CDR3 DNA: TGTGCCAGCAGCTTAGATCCCCAGGTCTACGAGCAGTACTTC.

V and J are TRBV5-1 and TRBJ2-7, with D possibly TRBD2 on 5 matching bases. The germline CDR1 and CDR2 sequences are SGHRS and YFSETQ. V shed 5 bases and J shed 2 bases, with 14 bases lying between them. This CDR3 has 14 residues. CDR3 DNA: TGCGCCAGCAGAGGAGGAGACTCCGCCTACGAGCAGTACTTC. Its protein is CASRGGDSAYEQYF. Full variable domain (outside the CDR3, taken from reference TRBV5-1 and TRBJ2-7): KAGVTQTPRYLIKTRGQQVTLSCSPISGHRSVSWYQQTPGQGLQFLFEYFSETQRNKGNFPGRFSGRQFSNSRSEMNVSTLELGDSALYLCASRGGDSAYEQYFGPGTRLTVT.

The chain links TRBV9 to TRBJ2-2; D possibly corresponds to TRBD2 (6 bases). V dropped 0 bases and J dropped 6 bases, with 12 bases sitting between them. Germline V gene lookup returns CDR1 SGDLS and CDR2 YYNGEE. The CDR3 has 15 amino acids. This chain's CDR3 is CASSVDGLAPGELFF. CDR3 DNA: TGTGCCAGCAGCGTAGACGGGCTAGCGCCCGGGGAGCTGTTTTTT.

This chain connects TRBV28 to TRBJ2-1; D not resolved. Germline V gives CDR1 MDHEN, CDR2 SYDVKM. The CDR3 totals 15 residues. V gave up 8 bases and J gave up 1 base, with 15 bases separating them. CDR3 region: CASQPDATSYNEQFF. CDR3 nucleotide sequence: TGTGCCAGCCAACCCGACGCCACATCCTACAATGAGCAGTTCTTC.

The V gene is TRBV6-4, the J gene TRBJ2-3; 8 bases map to TRBD2. The CDR3 runs to 15 residues. The ends lost 11 bases at V and 0 bases at J; junction bases unmatched: 10. Germline lookup yields CDR1 MRHNA and CDR2 SNTAGT. As DNA, the CDR3 is TGTGCCTCCCAGGTGGCTAGCGGGAGCACAGATACGCAGTATTTT. This encodes CASQVASGSTDTQYF.

With respect to this clone: This likely stems from a read error, as it lies one base from a far larger clone. This CDR3 is also generated by other DNA sequences in the sample. The chain has TRBV28 and TRBJ1-5; D is uncertain. Between the trimmed V and J ends, which lost 3 bases and 11 bases, there was a span of 14 bases. The CDR3 consists of 13 residues. Germline V gives CDR1 MDHEN, CDR2 SYDVKM. CDR3 amino acids: CASSLAVIGTQHF. Here the CDR3 DNA reads TGTGCCAGCAGTTTGGCAGTTATCGGTACCCAGCATTTT.

This chain connects TRBV19 to TRBJ1-1, with 7 bases fitting TRBD1. This CDR3 has 14 residues. V gave up 6 bases and J gave up 2 bases; unmatched junction bases: 6. Per germline, CDR1 LNHDA and CDR2 SQIVND (reference sequence). The CDR3 DNA follows: TGTGCCAGTAGCCGGACAGGCGATAACACTGAAGCTTTCTTT. This encodes CASSRTGDNTEAFF.

The chain employs TRBV27 and TRBJ1-4; the D gene is possibly TRBD1 (5 bases). The V gene lost 4 bases and the J gene lost 6 bases, with 12 bases spanning the gap. The CDR3 loop spans 14 amino acids. Looked up from germline, CDR1 is MNHEY and CDR2 is SMNVEV (reference sequence). The DNA for the CDR3 is TGTGCCAGCAGTTCCAGACAGTCGCATGAAAAACTGTTTTTT. Amino acids: CASSSRQSHEKLFF.

This chain connects TRBV5-1 to TRBJ2-1; no clear D gene. V lost 6 bases and J lost 12, with 25 bases in between. This CDR3 is 15 amino acids long. Per the germline V gene, CDR1 is SGHRS and CDR2 is YFSETQ. CDR3 in amino acids: CASTPRRLENNRQFF. The CDR3 bases are TGCGCCAGCACCCCCCGGAGACTCGAGAATAACAGGCAGTTCTTC.

There are a few counts of this clone. For the CDR3, the DNA is TGTGCCAGCAGTTCAGGGGAGTACAATGAGCAGTTCTTC. This encodes CASSSGEYNEQFF. The chain combines TRBV6-4 with TRBJ2-1; D might be TRBD1 (6 bases). The V and J ends lost 5 bases and 4 bases respectively, with 9 bases between them. The CDR3 has 13 amino acids. Germline CDR1 is MRHNA and CDR2 is SNTAGT.

With respect to this clone: This likely came from a read error, as a far larger clone is one base away. The chain combines TRBV6-1 with TRBJ1-3, with TRBD1 identical over 10 bases. This CDR3 spans 15 amino acids. Germline CDR1 and CDR2: MNHNS and SASEGT. The CDR3 DNA reads as TGTGCCAGCAGCTTGACAGGGGGCAAAGGAAACACCACATATTTT. This encodes CASSLTGGKGNTTYF.

The chain employs TRBV7-9 and TRBJ1-5; TRBD1 matches 7 bases. V shed 5 bases and J 1 base; nucleotides not matched to a gene: 5. Germline CDR1 SEHNR, CDR2 FQNEAQ (reference sequence). This CDR3 is built from 15 residues. In DNA, the CDR3 is TGTGCCAGCAGCAGGGGACAGTCGAGCAATCAGCCCCAGCATTTT. As protein: CASSRGQSSNQPQHF. Looking up the rest from reference TRBV7-9 and TRBJ1-5 gives the full variable domain: DTGVSQNPRHKITKRGQNVTFRCDPISEHNRLYWYRQTLGQGPEFLTYFQNEAQLEKSRLLSDRFSAERPKGSFSTLEIQRTEQGDSAMYLCASSRGQSSNQPQHFGDGTRLSIL.

This chain joins TRBV6-4 and TRBJ2-7; either TRBD1 or TRBD2 may fit D (5 bases each). Germline lookup yields CDR1 MRHNA and CDR2 SNTAGT. V was trimmed by 5 bases and J by 1 base, leaving 15 bases between them. The CDR3 extends over 15 amino acids. The CDR3 coding sequence is TGTGCCAGCAGTTATTCCGGGACGGGATCCTACGAGCAGTACTTC. Protein sequence: CASSYSGTGSYEQYF.

V usage is TRBV6-1 and J usage is TRBJ1-5; no reliable D call. The length of the CDR3 is 17 residues. V lost 5 bases and J 3 bases, leaving 20 bases between the germline ends. Germline CDR1 reads MNHNS; CDR2 reads SASEGT. This CDR3 reads CASSQGPGRANNQPQHF. CDR3 sequence (DNA): TGTGCCAGCAGTCAAGGACCGGGGAGGGCCAACAATCAGCCCCAGCATTTT.